The rows below give T cell receptor beta chains drawn from one sample of a study of cytotoxic CD8 clonotypes in ibrutinib-treated CLL. The repertoire was sequenced with immunoSEQ multiplex PCR; TCRdb's copy has only in-frame clones and lacks some. The sample shows approximately 150,000 clones, about 80% of them seen only once. The starting material was PBMCs, obtained after 12 months of ibrutinib treatment. Source of these receptors: a human donor with chronic lymphocytic leukemia. Each CDR3 is given with its conserved first and last residue. Fields, in order: CDR3 length, J gene, V gene, CDR3 protein.

16 TRBJ2-3 TRBV2 CASSDWTGQGTDTQYF
16 TRBJ1-4 TRBV6-8 CASRQGTIATNEKLFF
16 TRBJ1-5 TRBV7-2 CASSLAPIEVHQPQHF
18 TRBJ2-1 TRBV11-3 CASSSAGGGKRSYNEQFF
13 TRBJ1-3 TRBV30 CACGRSSGNTIYF
14 TRBJ2-2 TRBV2 CASSEQGVTGELFF
13 TRBJ2-6 TRBV6-1 CASSEHTANVLTF
15 TRBJ2-2 TRBV9 CASSRDRALTGELFF
15 TRBJ2-5 TRBV7-2 CASSRQAGESGTQYF
16 TRBJ2-3 TRBV18 CASSPRLLMSTDTQYF
16 TRBJ2-2 TRBV7-6 CASSLASSGGTGELFF
14 TRBJ2-5 TRBV10-3 CAISDHSGEETQYF
13 TRBJ1-6 TRBV9 CASSGGSNSPLHF
16 TRBJ2-4 TRBV5-1 CASSPYGTVAKNIQYF
15 TRBJ1-1 TRBV27 CASSLSSGGGTEAFF
15 TRBJ2-1 TRBV11-2 CASSSGLAGRGEQFF
15 TRBJ1-6 TRBV13 CASSLSRGSNSPLHF
14 TRBJ2-1 TRBV5-1 CASSLAGGPDEQFF
14 TRBJ2-5 TRBV10-3 CAISEDTYQETQYF